Described below is a single TCR beta chain sequence and its context. Its antigen is still unknown. The CDR3 is cut off 3 residues early in the read; its end comes from the germline J gene. This CDR3 comprises 16 residues. Germline-derived CDR1 and CDR2 are KGHSH and LQKENI. Trimming removed 2 bases from V and 3 bases from J, with 14 bases in between. The data were obtained in a study of T cell clonality in common variable immunodeficiency. General observations from the study: In common variable immunodeficiency, TCR beta chains reportedly carried fewer deletions and N-nucleotide insertions.

TCRdb's copy holds only in-frame clones and misses some; the assay was immunoSEQ multiplex PCR. This sample comprises about 28,000 clones, none seen once only. The sequence was obtained from a human donor with common variable immunodeficiency. This rearrangement joins TRBV18 to TRBJ1-3; D gene ambiguous. The sample was peripheral blood mononuclear cells. The DNA read from the CDR3 is TGTGCCAGCTCACCAAACGTCCAGAACTATGGAAACACC. This sequence encodes CASSPNVQNYGNT. The CDR3 in full is CASSPNVQNYGNTIYF.